A single TCR beta chain is shown here with its context. Its antigen is not known. This sample stems from a study of early T cells in non-severe SARS-CoV-2 infection. Study overall: Sequencing targeted bulk RNA from unsorted whole blood, leaving chains unpaired. The study's findings and limits: VDJdb-based matching was biased toward anti-spike CD8 responses and missed private and CD4 specificities.

The CDR3 runs to 15 residues. Trimming pared 6 bases from V and 2 bases from J, leaving 17 bases between. The germline V gene encodes CDR1 MNHEY and CDR2 SVGEGT. Tagging with unique molecular identifiers was applied to individual cDNA molecules. TCRdb reanalysed the 5' RACE reads using MiXCR and keeps one entry per CDR3 protein. The data hold 80,000 to 95,000 distinct CDR3 sequences, with approximately 15% observed a single time. The sequencing used whole blood, collected at baseline. The sequence derives from an adult who was a healthcare worker with PCR-confirmed SARS-CoV-2 infection or an uninfected control (not recorded which). The chain combines TRBV6-2 or TRBV6-3 with TRBJ2-7, with D possibly being TRBD2 (6 bases). The CDR3 spells CASSPGHSGAYEQYF. The CDR3 DNA reads as TGTGCCAGCAGCCCCGGGCATAGCGGTGCCTACGAGCAGTACTTC.